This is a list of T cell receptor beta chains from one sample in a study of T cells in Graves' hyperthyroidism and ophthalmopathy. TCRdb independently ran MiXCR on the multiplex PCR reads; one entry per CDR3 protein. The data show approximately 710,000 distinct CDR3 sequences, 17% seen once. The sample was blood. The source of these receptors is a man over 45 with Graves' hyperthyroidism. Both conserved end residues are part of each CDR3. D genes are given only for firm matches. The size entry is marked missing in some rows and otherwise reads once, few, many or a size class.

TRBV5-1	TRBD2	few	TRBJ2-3	TGCGCCAGTACAGCGGGAGGCAGCACAGATACGCAGTATTTT	CASTAGGSTDTQYF
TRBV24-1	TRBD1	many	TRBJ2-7	TGTGCCACCAGTGACACCGGGACAGGGGGACGGTACGAGCAGTACTTC	CATSDTGTGGRYEQYF
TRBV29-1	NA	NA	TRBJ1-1	TGCAGCGCTTGGGAGGCGAGTACTGAAGCTTTCTTT	CSAWEASTEAFF
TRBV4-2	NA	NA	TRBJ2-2	TGTGCCAGCAGCCAAGATGCGGCTTCCACCGGGGAGCTGTTTTTT	CASSQDAASTGELFF
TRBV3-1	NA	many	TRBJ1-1	TGTGCCAGCAGCCAAGAGGGGAACACTGAAGCTTTCTTT	CASSQEGNTEAFF
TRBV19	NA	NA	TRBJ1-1	TGTGCCAGTAAGGGGGATTTGGGGACTGAAGCTTTCTTT	CASKGDLGTEAFF
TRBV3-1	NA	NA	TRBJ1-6	TGTGCCAGCAGCCAAGATAGGGAGCATTCACCCCTCCACTTT	CASSQDREHSPLHF
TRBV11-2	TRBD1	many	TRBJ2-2	TGTGCCAGCAGCTTTGGGGACAGGTTACTCACCGGGGAGCTGTTTTTT	CASSFGDRLLTGELFF
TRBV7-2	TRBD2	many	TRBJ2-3	TGTGCCAGCAGCTTCCGTCTAGCGGGAGGGCCAGATACGCAGTATTTT	CASSFRLAGGPDTQYF
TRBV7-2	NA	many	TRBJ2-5	TGTGCCAGCAGCTTTAGCGTACAAGAGACCCAGTACTTC	CASSFSVQETQYF
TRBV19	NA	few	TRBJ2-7	TGTGCCAGTAGTCCCTCGACAGGAGACTACGAGCAGTACTTC	CASSPSTGDYEQYF
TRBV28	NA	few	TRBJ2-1	TGTGCCAGCAGTTCCCCGGTTGATGAGCAGTTCTTC	CASSSPVDEQFF
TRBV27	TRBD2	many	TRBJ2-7	TGTGCCAGCAGGCCTAGCGGGGCCGCATCCTACGAGCAGTACTTC	CASRPSGAASYEQYF
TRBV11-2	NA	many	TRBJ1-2	TGTGCCAGCAGCATAGACAGCAACTATGGCTACACCTTC	CASSIDSNYGYTF
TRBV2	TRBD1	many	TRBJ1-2	TGTGCCAGCAGTTCTCCGGGACAGGGGTTGTATGGCTACACCTTC	CASSSPGQGLYGYTF
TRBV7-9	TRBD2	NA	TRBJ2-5	TGTGCCAGCAGCCCTACGGGACTAGCGGGAGGCGACCAGTACTTC	CASSPTGLAGGDQYF
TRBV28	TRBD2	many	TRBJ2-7	TGTGCCAGCCGGGCAAGCGGGAGAAACACCTACGAGCAGTACTTC	CASRASGRNTYEQYF
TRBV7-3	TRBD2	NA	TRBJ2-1	TGTGCCAGCAGCTTAACTAGCACTAGCGGGAGCTCCTACAATGAGCAGTTCTTC	CASSLTSTSGSSYNEQFF
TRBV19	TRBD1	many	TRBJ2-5	TGTGCCAGTACCCGGACAGGGAGTTGGGAGACCCAGTACTTC	CASTRTGSWETQYF
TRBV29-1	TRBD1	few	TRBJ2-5	TGCAGCGGGAGGACAGGGGGCTCAACTCAAGAGACCCAGTACTTC	CSGRTGGSTQETQYF
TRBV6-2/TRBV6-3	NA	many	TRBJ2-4	TGTGCCAGCAGTTATAGTGCGGGTACGAAAAACATTCAGTACTTC	CASSYSAGTKNIQYF
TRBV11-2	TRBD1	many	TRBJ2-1	TGTGCCAGCAGCCAAGGACAGGGGGTGTACAATGAGCAGTTCTTC	CASSQGQGVYNEQFF
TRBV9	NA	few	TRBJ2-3	TGTGCCAGCAGCGTAGTTATTAGCGGAGAGGACACAGATACGCAGTATTTT	CASSVVISGEDTDTQYF
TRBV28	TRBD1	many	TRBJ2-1	TGTGCCAGCAGTACGACAGGGGTAAACTACAATGAGCAGTTCTTC	CASSTTGVNYNEQFF
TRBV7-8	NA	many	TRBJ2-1	TGTGCCAGCAGCTTAGCGAGAGTCCCCCCGAGGGATGAGCAGTTCTTC	CASSLARVPPRDEQFF
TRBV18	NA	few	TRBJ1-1	TGTGCCAGCTCACCATCAGGATGGAACACTGAAGCTTTCTTT	CASSPSGWNTEAFF
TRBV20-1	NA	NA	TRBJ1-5	TGCAGTGCCGGCGAGCCACTCGGCAATCAGCCCCAGCATTTT	CSAGEPLGNQPQHF
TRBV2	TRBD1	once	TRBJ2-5	TGTGCCAGCAGGGTTGACAGGGTAGACGGAGAGACCCAGTACTTC	CASRVDRVDGETQYF
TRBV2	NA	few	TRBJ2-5	TGTGCCAGCAGTGAAATTGTGGTTCAGGAGACCCAGTACTTC	CASSEIVVQETQYF
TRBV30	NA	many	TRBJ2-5	TGTGCCTGGAGTGTACTGAGGTCAGAGGAGACCCAGTACTTC	CAWSVLRSEETQYF
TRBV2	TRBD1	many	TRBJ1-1	TGTGCCAGCAGACAGGGGTACACTGAAGCTTTCTTT	CASRQGYTEAFF
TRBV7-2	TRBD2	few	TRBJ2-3	TGTGCCAGCACCCCTCAGGCGGGAGTCAACACAGATACGCAGTATTTT	CASTPQAGVNTDTQYF
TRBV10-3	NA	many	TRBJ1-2	TGTGCCATCAGTGATCGGGTTGGCTACACCTTC	CAISDRVGYTF
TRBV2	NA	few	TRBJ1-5	TGTGCCAGCAAGGGGCTATACCGGGCAGCGAGCAATCAGCCCCAGCATTTT	CASKGLYRAASNQPQHF
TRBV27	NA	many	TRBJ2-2	TGTGCCAGCAGTTTAAGGCGCCCCGGGGAGCTGTTTTTT	CASSLRRPGELFF
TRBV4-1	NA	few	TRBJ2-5	TGCGCCAGCAGCCCCTTAGAGGGGATAGCCCAAGAGACCCAGTACTTC	CASSPLEGIAQETQYF
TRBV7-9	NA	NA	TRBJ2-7	TGTGCCAGCAGCTTTGGTTCAGGGCTGAACGAGCAGTACTTC	CASSFGSGLNEQYF
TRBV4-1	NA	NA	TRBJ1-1	TGCGCCAGCAGCCAAGGACGGACCCTTCAATTGAACACTGAAGCTTTCTTT	CASSQGRTLQLNTEAFF
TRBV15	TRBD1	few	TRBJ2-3	TGTGCCACCAGCAGAGGCCAGGGGGCCACAGATACGCAGTATTTT	CATSRGQGATDTQYF
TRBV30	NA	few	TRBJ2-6	TGTGCCTGGCGCCACACGGACACTTCTCCCGGGGCCAACGTCCTGACTTTC	CAWRHTDTSPGANVLTF
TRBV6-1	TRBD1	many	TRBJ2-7	TGTGCCAGCAGTGAGCAGGACAGGGGCCTCGAGCAGTACTTC	CASSEQDRGLEQYF
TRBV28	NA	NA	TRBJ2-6	TGTGCCAGCAGTCTGCCGTACTCTGGGGCCAACGTCCTGACTTTC	CASSLPYSGANVLTF
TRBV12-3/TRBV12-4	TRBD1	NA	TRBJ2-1	TGTGCCAGCAGATCCGGGACAGGGGTATCCTACAATGAGCAGTTCTTC	CASRSGTGVSYNEQFF
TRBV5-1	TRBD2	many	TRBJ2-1	TGCGCCAGCAGCGTTTTAGCGGGGCTGCACAATGAGCAGTTCTTC	CASSVLAGLHNEQFF
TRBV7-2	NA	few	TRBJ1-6	TGTGCCAGCAGCCCCAAGACAATCTATAATTCACCCCTCCGCTTT	CASSPKTIYNSPLRF
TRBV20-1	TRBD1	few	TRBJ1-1	TGCAGTTTCAGACGACAGGGGCACTACACTGAAGCTTTCTTT	CSFRRQGHYTEAFF
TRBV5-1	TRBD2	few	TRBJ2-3	TGCGCCAGCGAGGGACTAGCGGGAAGCACAGATACGCAGTATTTT	CASEGLAGSTDTQYF
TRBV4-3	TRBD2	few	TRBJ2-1	TGCGCCAGCAGCCAAGCGGCGTTGCGGGAGGTCCTGTACAATGAGCAGTTCTTC	CASSQAALREVLYNEQFF
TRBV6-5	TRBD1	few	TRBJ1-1	TGTGCCAGCAGTTCCGCCAGACAGGGGGAGACTGAAGCTTTCTTT	CASSSARQGETEAFF
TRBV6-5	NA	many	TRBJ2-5	TGTGCCAGCAGTTACGGGGGCAGACAAGAGACCCAGTACTTC	CASSYGGRQETQYF
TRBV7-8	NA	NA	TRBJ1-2	TGTGCCAGCACCCCGGGGGGAGTCGACGGCTACACCTTC	CASTPGGVDGYTF
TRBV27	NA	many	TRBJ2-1	TGTGCCAGCAGTTTATCCAGGGGGGTCCATGAGCAGTTCTTC	CASSLSRGVHEQFF
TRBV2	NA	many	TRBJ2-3	TGTGCCAGCAGCAATAGCCTTAGCACAGATACGCAGTATTTT	CASSNSLSTDTQYF
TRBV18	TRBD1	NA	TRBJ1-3	TGTGCCAGCTCACCGCGGGACAGTCCTGGAAACACCATATATTTT	CASSPRDSPGNTIYF
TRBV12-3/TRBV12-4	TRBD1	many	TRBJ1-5	TGTGCCAGCAGCAGGGGGAGCGGTCAGCCCCAGCATTTT	CASSRGSGQPQHF